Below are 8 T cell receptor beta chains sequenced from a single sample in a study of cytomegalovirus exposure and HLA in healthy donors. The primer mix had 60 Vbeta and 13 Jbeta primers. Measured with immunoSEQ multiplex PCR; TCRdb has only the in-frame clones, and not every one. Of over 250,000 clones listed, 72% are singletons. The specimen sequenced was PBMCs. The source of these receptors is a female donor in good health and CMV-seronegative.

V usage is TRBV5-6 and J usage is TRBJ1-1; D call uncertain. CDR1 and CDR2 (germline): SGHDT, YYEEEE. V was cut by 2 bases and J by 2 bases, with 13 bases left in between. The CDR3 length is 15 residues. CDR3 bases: TGTGCCAGCAGCTTTAACCGAGCCTACAACACTGAAGCTTTCTTT. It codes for CASSFNRAYNTEAFF.

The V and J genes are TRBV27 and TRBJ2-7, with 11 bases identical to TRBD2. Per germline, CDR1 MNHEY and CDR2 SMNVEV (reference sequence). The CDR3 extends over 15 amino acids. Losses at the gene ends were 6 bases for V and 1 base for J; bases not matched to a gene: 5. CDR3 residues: CASRLGTSGSYEQYF. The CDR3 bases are TGTGCCAGCAGACTAGGGACTAGCGGATCCTACGAGCAGTACTTC.

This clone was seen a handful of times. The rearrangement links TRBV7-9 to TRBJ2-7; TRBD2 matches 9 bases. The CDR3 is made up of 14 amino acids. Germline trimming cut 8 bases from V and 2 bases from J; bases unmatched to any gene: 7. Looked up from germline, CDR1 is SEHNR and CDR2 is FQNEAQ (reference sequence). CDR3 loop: CASGTSGLTYEQYF. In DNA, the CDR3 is TGTGCCAGCGGAACTAGCGGGCTAACCTACGAGCAGTACTTC. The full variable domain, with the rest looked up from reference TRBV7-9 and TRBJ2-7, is DTGVSQNPRHKITKRGQNVTFRCDPISEHNRLYWYRQTLGQGPEFLTYFQNEAQLEKSRLLSDRFSAERPKGSFSTLEIQRTEQGDSAMYLCASGTSGLTYEQYFGPGTRLTVT.

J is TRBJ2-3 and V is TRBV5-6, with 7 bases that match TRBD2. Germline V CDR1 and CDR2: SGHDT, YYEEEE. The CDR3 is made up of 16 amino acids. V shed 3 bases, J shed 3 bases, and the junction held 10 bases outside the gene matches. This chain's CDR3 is CASSSGEGRGTDTQYF. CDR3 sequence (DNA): TGTGCCAGCAGCTCGGGGGAGGGGCGCGGGACAGATACGCAGTATTTT.

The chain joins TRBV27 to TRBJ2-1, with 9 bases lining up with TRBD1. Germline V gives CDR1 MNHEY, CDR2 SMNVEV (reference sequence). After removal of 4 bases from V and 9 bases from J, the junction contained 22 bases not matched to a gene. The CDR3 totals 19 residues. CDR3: CASSSYFLTGGSKRREQFF. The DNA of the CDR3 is TGTGCCAGCAGTTCCTATTTTTTAACAGGGGGCTCTAAAAGACGTGAGCAGTTCTTC.

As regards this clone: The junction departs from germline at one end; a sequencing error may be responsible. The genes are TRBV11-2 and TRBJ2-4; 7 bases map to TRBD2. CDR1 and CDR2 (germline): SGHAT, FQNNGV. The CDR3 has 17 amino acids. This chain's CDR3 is CASSTGTTSLNKNIQCF. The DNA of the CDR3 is TGTGCCAGCAGCACCGGGACTACGTCTCTGAACAAAAACATTCAGTGCTTC.

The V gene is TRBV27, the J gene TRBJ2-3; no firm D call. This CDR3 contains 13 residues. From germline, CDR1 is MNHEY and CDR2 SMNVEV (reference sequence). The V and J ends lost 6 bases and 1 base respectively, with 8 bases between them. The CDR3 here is CASRTQGTDTQYF. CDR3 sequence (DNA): TGTGCCAGCAGAACGCAGGGCACAGATACGCAGTATTTT.

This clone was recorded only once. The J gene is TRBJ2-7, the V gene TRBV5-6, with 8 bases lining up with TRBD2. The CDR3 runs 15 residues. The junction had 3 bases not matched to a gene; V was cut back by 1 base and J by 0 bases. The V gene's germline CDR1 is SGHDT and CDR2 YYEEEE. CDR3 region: CASSLPGLASYEQYF. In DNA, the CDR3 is TGTGCCAGCAGCTTGCCAGGACTAGCCTCCTACGAGCAGTACTTC.